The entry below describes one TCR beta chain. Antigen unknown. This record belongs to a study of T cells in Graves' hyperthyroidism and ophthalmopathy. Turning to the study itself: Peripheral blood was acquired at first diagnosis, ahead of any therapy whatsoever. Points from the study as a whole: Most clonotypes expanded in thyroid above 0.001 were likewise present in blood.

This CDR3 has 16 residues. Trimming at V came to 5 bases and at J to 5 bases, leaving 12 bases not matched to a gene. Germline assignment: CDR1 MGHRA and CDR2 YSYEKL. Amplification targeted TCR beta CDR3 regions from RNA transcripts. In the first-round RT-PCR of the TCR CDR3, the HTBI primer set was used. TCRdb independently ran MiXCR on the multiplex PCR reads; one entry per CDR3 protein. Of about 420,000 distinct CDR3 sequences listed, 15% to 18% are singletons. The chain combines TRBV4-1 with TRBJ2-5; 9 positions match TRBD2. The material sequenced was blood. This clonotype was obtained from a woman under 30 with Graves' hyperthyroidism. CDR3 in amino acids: CASSSRVAGDGETQYF. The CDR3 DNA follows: TGCGCCAGCAGCTCCCGGGTAGCGGGAGACGGGGAGACCCAGTACTTC.